This T cell receptor (beta chain) is from a study of blood T cell repertoires in COVID-19. Clones were sequenced by immunoSEQ multiplex PCR, and TCRdb holds only the in-frame ones, with some missing. The sample lists roughly 310,000 clones, approximately 89% occurring once. Sequencing was performed on PBMCs or T cells enriched from blood (not recorded which). The clonotype originates from a woman aged 40 to 50 who had recovered from COVID-19.

The CDR3 bases are TGTGCCAGCAGTACGGTCAACAGCAATCAGCCCCAGCATTTT. Translating gives CASSTVNSNQPQHF. V is TRBV7-8 and J is TRBJ1-5; no clear D. The CDR3 is 14 residues long. The germline V gene encodes CDR1 SGHVS and CDR2 FQNEAQ. V was clipped by 6 bases and J by 1 base, with 10 bases between them.